This is a list of T cell receptor beta chains from one sample in a study of cytomegalovirus exposure and HLA in healthy donors. Assay used: immunoSEQ multiplex PCR; TCRdb lists only in-frame clones, some missing. The sample shows 330,000 or so clones, 80% to 90% of them seen only once. The sample taken for sequencing was PBMCs. All receptors derive from a woman aged 18-30 years in good health and CMV-seronegative. Both conserved end residues are part of each CDR3. Fields, in order: clone size, V gene, J gene, D gene, CDR3 DNA, CDR3 protein. A D gene is named only where the DNA matches it firmly. Where a row states a size, it is once, few, many or the class of an expanded clone; other rows omit it.

clone_size: -; v_call: TRBV5-6; j_call: TRBJ2-3; d_call: TRBD2; cdr3_nt: TGTGCCAGCAGCTTGCGGGGGGCAGATACGCAGTATTTT; cdr3_aa: CASSLRGADTQYF
clone_size: -; v_call: TRBV2; j_call: TRBJ1-1; d_call: TRBD1; cdr3_nt: TGTGCCAGCAGACCACAGGGGGAGTCCACTGAAGCTTTCTTT; cdr3_aa: CASRPQGESTEAFF
clone_size: -; v_call: TRBV6-6; j_call: TRBJ2-3; d_call: TRBD1; cdr3_nt: TGTGCCAGCAGTTACTCAGACAGGGGGAGCACAGATACGCAGTATTTT; cdr3_aa: CASSYSDRGSTDTQYF
clone_size: -; v_call: TRBV5-1; j_call: TRBJ2-7; d_call: -; cdr3_nt: TGCGCCAGCAGCTTGATCAGCGGTTCCTACGAGCAGTACTTC; cdr3_aa: CASSLISGSYEQYF
clone_size: many; v_call: TRBV5-1; j_call: TRBJ2-5; d_call: -; cdr3_nt: TGCGCCAGCAGCTTGGTCCGGGAGACCCAGTACTTC; cdr3_aa: CASSLVRETQYF
clone_size: few; v_call: TRBV4-2; j_call: TRBJ1-3; d_call: -; cdr3_nt: TGTGCCAGCAGCCAAGATTCGTTCTCTGGAAACACCATATATTTT; cdr3_aa: CASSQDSFSGNTIYF
clone_size: -; v_call: TRBV7-2; j_call: TRBJ1-5; d_call: -; cdr3_nt: TGTGCCAGCAGCTTAACGGGGGGGCTCGCCGGGCCCCAGCATTTT; cdr3_aa: CASSLTGGLAGPQHF
clone_size: -; v_call: TRBV7-9; j_call: TRBJ2-7; d_call: TRBD1; cdr3_nt: TGTGCCAGCAGCTTCGGACAGGGGGATGCCTACGAGCAGTACTTC; cdr3_aa: CASSFGQGDAYEQYF
clone_size: -; v_call: TRBV7-7; j_call: TRBJ2-1; d_call: TRBD2; cdr3_nt: TGTGCTAGCAGCCCCTATTCGGGGGGCTCCTACAATGAGCAGTTCTTC; cdr3_aa: CASSPYSGGSYNEQFF
clone_size: -; v_call: TRBV15; j_call: TRBJ2-1; d_call: -; cdr3_nt: TGTGCCACCGGAATTAGCGCGGGCCTATCGGGTGGTGAGCAGTTCTTC; cdr3_aa: CATGISAGLSGGEQFF
clone_size: -; v_call: TRBV5-1; j_call: TRBJ1-4; d_call: -; cdr3_nt: TGCGCCAGCAGCTTGGAGCAGGCCGTAGTGAATGAAAAACTGTTTTTT; cdr3_aa: CASSLEQAVVNEKLFF
clone_size: -; v_call: TRBV7-3; j_call: TRBJ2-1; d_call: TRBD2; cdr3_nt: TGTGCCAGCAGCCCGGGGACTAGCGGGAATGAGCAGTTCTTC; cdr3_aa: CASSPGTSGNEQFF
clone_size: -; v_call: TRBV28; j_call: TRBJ1-3; d_call: -; cdr3_nt: TGTGCCAGCAGCCTCGGGATTGGAAACACCATATATTTT; cdr3_aa: CASSLGIGNTIYF
clone_size: -; v_call: TRBV4-1; j_call: TRBJ1-1; d_call: -; cdr3_nt: TGCGCCAGCAGCCAAGATGGACGGGGGATGAACACTGAAGCTTTCTTT; cdr3_aa: CASSQDGRGMNTEAFF
clone_size: -; v_call: TRBV18; j_call: TRBJ2-2; d_call: -; cdr3_nt: TGTGCCAGCTCACCACGAGAGGAGGGGACCGGGGAGCTGTTTTTT; cdr3_aa: CASSPREEGTGELFF
clone_size: once; v_call: TRBV4-2; j_call: TRBJ2-3; d_call: -; cdr3_nt: TGTGCCAGCAGCCCCCTAGAATCGGGAGTGGGGTTGAATACGCAGTATTTT; cdr3_aa: CASSPLESGVGLNTQYF
clone_size: -; v_call: TRBV27; j_call: TRBJ2-7; d_call: -; cdr3_nt: TGTGCCAGCACTCGAAACTCCGGGAGCTACGAGCAGTACTTC; cdr3_aa: CASTRNSGSYEQYF
clone_size: once; v_call: TRBV10-3; j_call: TRBJ2-7; d_call: -; cdr3_nt: TGTGCCATCAGTGAGTCGATGGGGGGGCGATCCTACGAGCAGTACTTC; cdr3_aa: CAISESMGGRSYEQYF
clone_size: few; v_call: TRBV19; j_call: TRBJ2-2; d_call: -; cdr3_nt: TGTGCCAGCCGACAGACCGGGGAGCTGTTTTTT; cdr3_aa: CASRQTGELFF
clone_size: -; v_call: TRBV7-2; j_call: TRBJ2-2; d_call: -; cdr3_nt: TGTGCCAGCAGCCCCCGCCCGCCCGGGACACCGATGAACACCGGGGAGCTGTTTTTT; cdr3_aa: CASSPRPPGTPMNTGELFF
clone_size: -; v_call: TRBV5-1; j_call: TRBJ2-4; d_call: TRBD2; cdr3_nt: TGCGCCAGCAGCTGGGATCTGAGGAGCGGGGTCCAAAACATTCAGTACTTC; cdr3_aa: CASSWDLRSGVQNIQYF
clone_size: -; v_call: TRBV27; j_call: TRBJ2-2; d_call: TRBD2; cdr3_nt: TGTGCCAGCCCCCGGGGGGGCAGACACACCGGGGAGCTGTTTTTT; cdr3_aa: CASPRGGRHTGELFF
clone_size: -; v_call: TRBV5-6; j_call: TRBJ2-7; d_call: -; cdr3_nt: TGTGCCAGCAGCGCCGAGGCCCCTCTCGGGGAGCAGTACTTC; cdr3_aa: CASSAEAPLGEQYF